The 15 T cell receptor beta chains in this list originate from one sample, sequenced in a study of T cells in Graves' hyperthyroidism and ophthalmopathy. TCR beta CDR3 region amplification was performed from RNA transcripts. HTBI primers were used for first-round RT-PCR of the TCR CDR3. TCRdb reprocessed the multiplex PCR reads via MiXCR and lists one record per CDR3 protein. The sample holds fewer than 900,000 distinct CDR3 sequences, approximately 16% seen once. Material for sequencing was blood. These receptors originate from a man aged 18 to 29 with Graves' hyperthyroidism.

Ten or more counts support this clonotype. The chain carries TRBV11-2 and TRBJ2-1; 8 bases map to TRBD1. Germline V CDR1 and CDR2: SGHAT, FQNNGV. This CDR3 is built from 15 residues. Trimming removed 1 base from V and 8 bases from J; junction bases left unmatched: 7. The CDR3 DNA is TGTGCCAGCAGCTTAGTGCTGACAGGGGATGATGAGCAGTTCTTC. Translating it yields CASSLVLTGDDEQFF. The full variable domain, in which reference TRBV11-2 and TRBJ2-1 provide the parts outside the CDR3, is EAGVAQSPRYKIIEKRQSVAFWCNPISGHATLYWYQQILGQGPKLLIQFQNNGVVDDSQLPKDRFSAERLKGVDSTLKIQPAKLEDSAVYLCASSLVLTGDDEQFFGPGTRLTVL.

As regards this clonotype: With a much larger clone just one base away, this may be a read error. The V call is TRBV18, the J call TRBJ2-7; no reliable D call. Germline loops: CDR1 KGHSH, CDR2 LQKENI. The CDR3 has 14 residues. CDR3 protein: CAGSPLRTAYEQYF. The CDR3 DNA follows: TGTGCCGGCTCACCGCTCAGGACCGCCTACGAGCAGTACTTC.

This clonotype showed up many times. V is TRBV12-3 or TRBV12-4 and J is TRBJ1-4; no definite D call. CDR3 length equals 13 residues. Deletions cut 3 bases from V and 8 bases from J, with 10 bases between. The CDR3 protein is CASSLLTEEKLFF. CDR3 bases: TGTGCCAGCAGTTTGTTGACTGAGGAAAAACTGTTTTTT.

This clonotype was counted at least ten times. This chain connects TRBV7-2 to TRBJ2-5; possible D gene TRBD1, 6 bases. The CDR3 covers 14 residues. V lost 5 bases and J lost 0, with 10 bases in between. The germline V gene encodes CDR1 SGHTA and CDR2 FQGNSA. This chain's CDR3 is CASSHTGHQETQYF. In nucleotides, the CDR3 is TGTGCCAGCAGCCACACAGGGCACCAAGAGACCCAGTACTTC.

The rearrangement joins TRBV5-4 to TRBJ2-7; D assignment may be TRBD1 or TRBD2 (6 bases each). Germline CDR1 reads SGHNT; CDR2 reads YYREEE (reference sequence). The CDR3 length is 14 residues. Trimming left V 1 base short and J 3 bases short, with 11 bases between. The CDR3 coding sequence is TGTGCCAGCAGCTTGTGGGGGGCCGGCTACGAGCAGTACTTC. Amino acid sequence: CASSLWGAGYEQYF.

V is TRBV11-1 and J is TRBJ1-3; no firm D call. CDR3 length equals 17 residues. Trimming removed 6 bases at V and 0 bases at J, with 18 bases between. Germline-derived CDR1 and CDR2 are SGHAT and FQDESV (reference sequence). For the CDR3, the DNA is TGTGCCAGCAGTCGACTCCGGCCCTCCTACTCTGGAAACACCATATATTTT. It yields the protein CASSRLRPSYSGNTIYF.

This clonotype showed up just a few times. The V gene is TRBV19, the J gene TRBJ2-2, with a possible D match to TRBD1 (6 bases). Trimming cost V 5 bases and J 6 bases, with 16 bases left between them. Looked up from germline, CDR1 is LNHDA and CDR2 is SQIVND (reference sequence). This CDR3 region has 15 residues. In DNA form, the CDR3 reads TGTGCCAGTAGTCCGAGCTGGACAGCGGCCGGGGAGCTGTTTTTT. Translating it yields CASSPSWTAAGELFF.

This clonotype was counted between two and nine times. V is TRBV11-3 and J is TRBJ1-1; no clear D. Trimming left V 6 bases short and J 2 bases short, with 10 bases between. From germline, CDR1 is SGHNT and CDR2 YENEEA. The CDR3 is made up of 13 amino acids. The CDR3 reads CASRTRQNTEAFF. CDR3 coding DNA: TGTGCCAGCAGAACCAGGCAAAACACTGAAGCTTTCTTT.

This clonotype was seen repeatedly, ten times or more. The CDR3 nucleotides are TGTGCCAGCAAGGCCAGGGACACCGGGGAGCTGTTTTTT. Translated, it gives CASKARDTGELFF. The chain couples TRBV28 to TRBJ2-2; a weak D match, TRBD1 (5 bases). Trimming removed 7 bases from V and 3 bases from J, with 9 bases in between. Germline CDR1 reads MDHEN; CDR2 reads SYDVKM. This CDR3 is 13 amino acids long.

This clonotype was observed many times. This chain links TRBV28 with TRBJ2-2; D not certain. Germline V CDR1 and CDR2: MDHEN, SYDVKM. V was trimmed by 6 bases and J by 3 bases, leaving 8 bases between them. The CDR3 loop spans 13 amino acids. The CDR3 nucleotides are TGTGCCAGCAGCAGTGGGGACACCGGGGAGCTGTTTTTT. Translation gives CASSSGDTGELFF.

In its sample, this clonotype was seen a few times. J is TRBJ2-2 and V is TRBV6-6; no clear D gene. From germline, CDR1 is MNHNY and CDR2 SVGAGI (reference sequence). Trimming took off 0 bases at V and 6 bases at J, with 8 bases between the two ends. This CDR3 has 14 residues. The CDR3 loop is CASSYSFRAGELFF. As DNA, the CDR3 is TGTGCCAGCAGTTACTCGTTCCGGGCCGGGGAGCTGTTTTTT.

This clonotype was found once. The chain is built from TRBV12-3 or TRBV12-4 and TRBJ2-1, with 10 positions matching TRBD2. The CDR3 spans 18 residues. V dropped 6 bases and J dropped 0; count of bases not matched to a gene: 11. CDR3 coding DNA: TGTGCCAGCAGCCCCCACACTAGCGGGATTAGCTCCTACAATGAGCAGTTCTTC. Encoded protein: CASSPHTSGISSYNEQFF.

J is TRBJ2-1 and V is TRBV20-1; 9 bases fit TRBD2. This CDR3 comprises 14 residues. Germline CDR1 and CDR2: DFQATT and SNEGSKA (reference sequence). The junction had 10 bases not matched to a gene; V was cut back by 6 bases and J by 7 bases. In DNA form, the CDR3 reads TGCAGTGCCCTTAGGGGCGGGAGGGCTAATGAGCAGTTCTTC. Amino acid sequence: CSALRGGRANEQFF.

This clonotype was detected only a few times. This sequence joins TRBV27 and TRBJ2-1; 7 bases are shared with TRBD2. V was pared by 10 bases and J by 10 bases, with 4 bases of the junction left unmatched. The V gene's germline CDR1 is MNHEY and CDR2 SMNVEV (reference sequence). The CDR3 length is 10 residues. CDR3 sequence (DNA): TGTGCCACCCCCGGGGGGGAGCAGTTCTTC. Amino acids: CATPGGEQFF.

This clonotype was picked up many times. The rearrangement uses TRBV10-3 and TRBJ2-1; possible D gene TRBD2, 5 bases. V was shortened by 10 bases and J by 7 bases, with 14 bases between the two germline ends. The germline V gene encodes CDR1 ENHRY and CDR2 SYGVKD. CDR3 length: 12 amino acids. The CDR3 coding sequence is TGTGCCACGTCGAGCGGTAGGAATGAGCAGTTCTTC. Translation: CATSSGRNEQFF.